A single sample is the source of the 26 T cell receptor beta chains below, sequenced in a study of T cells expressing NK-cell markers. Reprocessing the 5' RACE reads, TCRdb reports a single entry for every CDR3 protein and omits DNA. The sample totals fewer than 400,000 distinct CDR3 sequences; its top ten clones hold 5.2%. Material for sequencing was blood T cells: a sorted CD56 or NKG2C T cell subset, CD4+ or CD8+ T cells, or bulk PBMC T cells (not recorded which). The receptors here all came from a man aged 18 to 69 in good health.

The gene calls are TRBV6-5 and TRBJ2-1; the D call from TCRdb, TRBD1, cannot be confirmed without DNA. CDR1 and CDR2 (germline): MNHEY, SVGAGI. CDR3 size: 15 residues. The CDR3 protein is CASSYRTVKDNEQFF.

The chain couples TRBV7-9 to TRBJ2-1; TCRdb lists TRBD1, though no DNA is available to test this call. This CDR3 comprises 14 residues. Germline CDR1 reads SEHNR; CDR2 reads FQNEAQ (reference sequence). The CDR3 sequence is CASSLLNRGNEQFF.

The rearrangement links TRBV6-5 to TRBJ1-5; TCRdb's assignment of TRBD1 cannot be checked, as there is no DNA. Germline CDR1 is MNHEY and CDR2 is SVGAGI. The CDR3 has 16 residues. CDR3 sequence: CASSSLGTGEEKPQHF.

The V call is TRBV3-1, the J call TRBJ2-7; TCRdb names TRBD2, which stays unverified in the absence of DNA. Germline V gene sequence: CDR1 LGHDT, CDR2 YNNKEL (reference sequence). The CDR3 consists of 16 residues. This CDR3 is CASSQERRGGAYEQYF.

The CDR3 protein is CSSFYLGQGAKTQYF. The genes are TRBV20-1 and TRBJ2-5; TCRdb returns TRBD1, unconfirmable since there is no DNA. This CDR3 has 15 residues. Germline CDR1 and CDR2: DFQATT and SNEGSKA (reference sequence).

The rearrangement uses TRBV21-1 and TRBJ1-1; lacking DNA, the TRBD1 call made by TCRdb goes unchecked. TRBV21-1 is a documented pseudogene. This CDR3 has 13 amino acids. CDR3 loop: CASTPLKGTEAFF.

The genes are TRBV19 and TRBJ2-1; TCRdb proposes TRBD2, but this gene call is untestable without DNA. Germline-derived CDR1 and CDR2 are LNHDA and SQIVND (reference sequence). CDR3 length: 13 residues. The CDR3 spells CASSMQAGDEQFF.

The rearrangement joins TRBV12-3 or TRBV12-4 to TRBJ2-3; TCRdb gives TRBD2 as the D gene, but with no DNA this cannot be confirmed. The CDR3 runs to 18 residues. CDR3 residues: CASSLRRGGAQWADTQYF.

CDR3 sequence: CASSQLLTGTANSPLHF. This chain links TRBV6-1 with TRBJ1-6; lacking DNA, the TRBD1 call made by TCRdb goes unchecked. Germline V gene sequence: CDR1 MNHNS, CDR2 SASEGT. This CDR3 has 17 residues.

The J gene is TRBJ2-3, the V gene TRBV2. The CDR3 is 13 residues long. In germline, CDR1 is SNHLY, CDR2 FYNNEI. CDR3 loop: CASSAEGADTQYF.

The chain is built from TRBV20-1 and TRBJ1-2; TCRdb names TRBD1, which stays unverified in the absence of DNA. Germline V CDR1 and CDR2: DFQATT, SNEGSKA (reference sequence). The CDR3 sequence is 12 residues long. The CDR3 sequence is CRGDRANYGYTF.

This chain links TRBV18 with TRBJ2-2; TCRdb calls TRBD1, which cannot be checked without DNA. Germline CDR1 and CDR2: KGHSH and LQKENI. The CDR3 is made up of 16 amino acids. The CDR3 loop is CASSPPRAENTGELFF.

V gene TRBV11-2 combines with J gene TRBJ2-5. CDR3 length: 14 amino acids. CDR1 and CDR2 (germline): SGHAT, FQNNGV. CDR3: CASSRDSKPETQYF.

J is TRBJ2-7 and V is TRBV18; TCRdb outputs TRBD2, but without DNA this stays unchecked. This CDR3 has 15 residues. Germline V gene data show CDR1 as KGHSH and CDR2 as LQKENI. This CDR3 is CASSPALRRTYEQYF.

CDR3 in amino acids: CSGARGALGETQYF. This chain uses TRBV20-1 with TRBJ2-5; TCRdb indicates TRBD1, and absent DNA this call remains unverified. The CDR3 is made up of 14 amino acids. Germline V gives CDR1 DFQATT, CDR2 SNEGSKA (reference sequence).

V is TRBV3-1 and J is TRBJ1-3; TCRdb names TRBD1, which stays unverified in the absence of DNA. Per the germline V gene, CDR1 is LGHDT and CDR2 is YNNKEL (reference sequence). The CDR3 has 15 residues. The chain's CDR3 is CASSQRTGSGNTIYF.

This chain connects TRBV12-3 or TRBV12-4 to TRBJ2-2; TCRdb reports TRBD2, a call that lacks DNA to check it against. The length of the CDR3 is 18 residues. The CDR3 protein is CASSLALRSRGNTGELFF.

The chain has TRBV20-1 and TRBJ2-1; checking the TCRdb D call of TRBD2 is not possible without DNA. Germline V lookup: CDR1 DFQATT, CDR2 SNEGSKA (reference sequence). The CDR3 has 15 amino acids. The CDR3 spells CSAKLRAGGYNEQFF.

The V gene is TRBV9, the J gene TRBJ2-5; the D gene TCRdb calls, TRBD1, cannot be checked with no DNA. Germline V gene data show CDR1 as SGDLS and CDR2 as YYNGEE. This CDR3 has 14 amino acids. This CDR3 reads CASARGGPQETQYF. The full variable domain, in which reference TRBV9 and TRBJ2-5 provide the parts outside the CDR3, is DSGVTQTPKHLITATGQRVTLRCSPRSGDLSVYWYQQSLDQGLQFLIQYYNGEERAKGNILERFSAQQFPDLHSELNLSSLELGDSALYFCASARGGPQETQYFGPGTRLLVL.

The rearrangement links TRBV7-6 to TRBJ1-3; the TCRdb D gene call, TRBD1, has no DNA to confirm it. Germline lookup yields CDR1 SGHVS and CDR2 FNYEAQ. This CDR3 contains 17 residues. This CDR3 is CASSIAGRQNSGNTIYF.

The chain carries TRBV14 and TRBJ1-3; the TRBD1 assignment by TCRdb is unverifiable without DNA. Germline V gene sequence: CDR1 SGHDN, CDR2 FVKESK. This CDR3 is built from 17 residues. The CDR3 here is CASSQGGQGLSGNTIYF. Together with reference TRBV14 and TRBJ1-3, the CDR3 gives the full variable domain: EAGVTQFPSHSVIEKGQTVTLRCDPISGHDNLYWYRRVMGKEIKFLLHFVKESKQDESGMPNNRFLAERTGGTYSTLKVQPAELEDSGVYFCASSQGGQGLSGNTIYFGEGSWLTVV.

CDR3 region: CSARDLRARTDTQYF. This chain uses TRBV20-1 with TRBJ2-3; TCRdb picks TRBD2, but there is no DNA to check that call. The germline gives CDR1 DFQATT, CDR2 SNEGSKA (reference sequence). There are 15 residues in the CDR3.

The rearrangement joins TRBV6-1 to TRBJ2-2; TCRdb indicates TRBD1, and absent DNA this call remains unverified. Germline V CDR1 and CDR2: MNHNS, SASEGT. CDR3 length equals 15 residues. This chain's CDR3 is CASRPLQGNTGELFF.

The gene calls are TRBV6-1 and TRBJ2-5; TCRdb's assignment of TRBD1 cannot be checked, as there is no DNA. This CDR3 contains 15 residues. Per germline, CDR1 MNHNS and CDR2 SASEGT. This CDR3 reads CASRPGHLYQETQYF.

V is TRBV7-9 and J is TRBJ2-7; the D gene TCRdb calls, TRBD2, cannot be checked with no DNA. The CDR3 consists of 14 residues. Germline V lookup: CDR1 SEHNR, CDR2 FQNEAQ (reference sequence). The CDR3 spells CASSLRGSGPEQYF. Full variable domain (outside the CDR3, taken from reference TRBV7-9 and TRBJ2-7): DTGVSQNPRHKITKRGQNVTFRCDPISEHNRLYWYRQTLGQGPEFLTYFQNEAQLEKSRLLSDRFSAERPKGSFSTLEIQRTEQGDSAMYLCASSLRGSGPEQYFGPGTRLTVT.

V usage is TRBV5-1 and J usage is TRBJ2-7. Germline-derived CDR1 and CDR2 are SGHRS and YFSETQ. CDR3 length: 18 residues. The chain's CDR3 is CASSLSNQGAERGYEQYF.